The 20 T cell receptor beta chains presented below share a single source sample, sequenced in a study of metastatic and nonmetastatic thyroid tumors. Before thyroid surgery, none of the patients had received any treatment. TCRdb re-clonotyped the PCR reads through MiXCR. Among about 40,000 clones, 16% were seen once, and the ten largest hold 3% to 4%. Specimen: blood. The origin of the receptors is a female donor with papillary thyroid cancer or a benign thyroid nodule (not recorded which). Some clones in this sample may be carry-over from other donors' samples.

The CDR3: CASRDGRYGGTEAFF. CDR3 bases: TGTGCCAGCAGGGACGGACGGTACGGGGGGACTGAAGCTTTCTTT. The rearrangement links TRBV7-9 to TRBJ1-1, with D possibly being TRBD1 (5 bases). The CDR3 covers 15 residues. Trimming left V 6 bases short and J 5 bases short, with 19 bases between. CDR1 is SEHNR, CDR2 FQNEAQ, per germline (reference sequence).

The chain uses TRBV5-5 and TRBJ2-3; D possibly corresponds to TRBD1 (6 bases). Germline CDR1 and CDR2: SGHKS and YYEKEE (reference sequence). V lost 0 bases and J 4 bases, leaving 12 bases between the germline ends. This CDR3 has 15 amino acids. Written as DNA, the CDR3 is TGTGCCAGCAGCTTGGACAGGGCTGCGGCAGATACGCAGTATTTT. This translates into CASSLDRAAADTQYF.

This clone was counted once. The V gene is TRBV7-8, the J gene TRBJ1-2; D may be TRBD1 (6 bases). V dropped 5 bases and J dropped 2 bases, with 15 bases sitting between them. Germline V lookup: CDR1 SGHVS, CDR2 FQNEAQ. The CDR3 is 15 residues long. The CDR3 sequence is CASSLSTGSNYGYTF. As DNA, the CDR3 is TGTGCCAGCAGCCTCAGTACAGGGTCCAACTATGGCTACACCTTC.

This clone was seen many times. The V call is TRBV30, the J call TRBJ2-7; 12 nucleotides agree with TRBD1. Germline V gives CDR1 GTSNPN, CDR2 SVGIG (reference sequence). V lost 5 bases to trimming and J lost 6 bases; unmatched junction nucleotides: 8. The CDR3 has 14 amino acids. The chain's CDR3 is CAWGRGTGGFEQYF. The CDR3 region has the DNA TGTGCCTGGGGGAGGGGGACAGGGGGCTTCGAGCAGTACTTC.

This clone was detected many times. This chain uses TRBV10-3 with TRBJ2-7; 12 positions agree with TRBD2. The CDR3 sequence is 14 residues long. In germline, CDR1 is ENHRY, CDR2 SYGVKD. V lost 11 bases to trimming and J lost 4 bases; unmatched junction nucleotides: 9. CDR3: CAARTGTSGYEQYF. The DNA of the CDR3 is TGTGCCGCCAGGACAGGGACTAGCGGGTACGAGCAGTACTTC.

This rearrangement joins TRBV30 to TRBJ1-2; D remains ambiguous. Between the trimmed V and J ends, which lost 1 base and 8 bases, there was a span of 17 bases. Germline V CDR1 and CDR2: GTSNPN, SVGIG (reference sequence). This CDR3 has 14 amino acids. The CDR3: CAWSGDLQTMGYTF. The CDR3 DNA reads as TGTGCCTGGAGTGGAGACCTTCAAACTATGGGCTACACCTTC.

This clone appeared many times. The chain carries TRBV5-1 and TRBJ2-3; TRBD2 agrees at 8 bases. Per the germline V gene, CDR1 is SGHRS and CDR2 is YFSETQ. The trim removed 1 base at V and 4 bases at J, leaving 2 bases unmatched. The CDR3 is made up of 14 amino acids. CDR3 nucleotide sequence: TGCGCCAGCAGCTTGTCGGGGGGGCCAGATACGCAGTATTTT. This gives the protein CASSLSGGPDTQYF.

This clone was recorded at least ten times. The rearrangement joins TRBV12-3 or TRBV12-4 to TRBJ1-1; TRBD1 matches 7 bases. CDR3 size: 14 residues. Germline trimming cut 7 bases from V and 1 base from J; bases unmatched to any gene: 6. CDR3 sequence (DNA): TGTGCCAGCAAGCGGGACAGCCGGAACACTGAAGCTTTCTTT. Protein: CASKRDSRNTEAFF.

In this sample, this clone turned up many times. This sequence joins TRBV10-2 and TRBJ1-2; weak D call: TRBD1 (6 bases). This CDR3 contains 12 residues. CDR1 and CDR2 from the germline V gene are WSHSY and SAAADI. V lost 5 bases, J lost 8 bases, and 12 bases lay in between. This CDR3 is CASSQQGGGYTF. DNA for the CDR3: TGCGCCAGCAGTCAACAGGGAGGCGGCTACACCTTC.

There are many counts of this clone. V gene TRBV7-8 combines with J gene TRBJ1-2; D is undetermined. The CDR3 is 15 residues long. Trimming shortened V by 1 base and J by 0 bases, and 9 bases separated the two germline ends. Looked up from germline, CDR1 is SGHVS and CDR2 is FQNEAQ. This CDR3 is CASSLGGQSNYGYTF. The CDR3 nucleotides are TGTGCCAGCAGCTTAGGAGGCCAATCTAACTATGGCTACACCTTC.

This clone was recorded many times. This chain joins TRBV6-1 and TRBJ2-4; no clear D. Germline CDR1 MNHNS, CDR2 SASEGT. V lost 5 bases to trimming and J lost 6 bases, with 8 bases between them. The CDR3 is 12 amino acids. CDR3 in amino acids: CASSSARNIQYF. CDR3 nucleotide sequence: TGTGCCAGCAGTTCCGCCCGAAACATTCAGTACTTC.

In its sample, this clone was seen many times. This sequence joins TRBV19 and TRBJ2-1; the match to TRBD2 covers 16 bases. CDR1 and CDR2 (germline): LNHDA, SQIVND (reference sequence). The CDR3 contains 15 residues. V dropped 5 bases and J dropped 7; count of bases not matched to a gene: 2. CDR3 sequence: CASSGGLAGGNEQFF. CDR3 DNA sequence: TGTGCCAGTAGTGGGGGACTAGCGGGGGGGAATGAGCAGTTCTTC.

This clone appeared many times. The chain couples TRBV18 to TRBJ2-7; 11 bases align to TRBD1. CDR1 KGHSH and CDR2 LQKENI come from the germline V gene. V gave up 4 bases and J gave up 4 bases; unmatched junction bases: 6. The CDR3 contains 15 residues. In DNA, the CDR3 is TGTGCCAGCTCACGCACCGGGACAGGGGGGTACGAGCAGTACTTC. Encoded protein: CASSRTGTGGYEQYF.

The table lists this clone with many counts. V gene TRBV20-1 combines with J gene TRBJ2-1, with 7 bases matching TRBD2. The CDR3 covers 16 residues. The germline V gene encodes CDR1 DFQATT and CDR2 SNEGSKA (reference sequence). J gave up 7 bases and V 1 base, and 13 bases lay outside the gene matches. The CDR3 nucleotides read TGCAGTGCTAGAGGTGCTAGCGGAGTCCCTTCGAATGAGCAGTTCTTC. Protein sequence: CSARGASGVPSNEQFF.

This clone was observed at least ten times. The CDR3: CASRLETQYF. The DNA for the CDR3 is TGTGCCAGCAGATTGGAGACCCAGTACTTC. This chain uses TRBV6-1 with TRBJ2-5, with unresolved D. The V gene's germline CDR1 is MNHNS and CDR2 SASEGT. V was pared by 6 bases and J by 5 bases, with 4 bases between. This CDR3 is built from 10 residues.

This clone has a handful of counts. The V call is TRBV28, the J call TRBJ2-7; 9 bases align to TRBD1. The CDR3 consists of 14 residues. Germline values: CDR1 MDHEN, CDR2 SYDVKM. The CDR3 DNA reads TGTGCTACCTCCCCTGGGGACAGGGCCTACGAGCAGTACTTC. This gives the protein CATSPGDRAYEQYF.

This clone was counted many times. V usage is TRBV7-8 and J usage is TRBJ2-6; maybe TRBD1 (5 bases). CDR3 length: 15 amino acids. V lost 6 bases and J 1 base, leaving 10 bases between the germline ends. Germline CDR1 and CDR2: SGHVS and FQNEAQ. The CDR3 protein is CASSRQFSGANVLTF. CDR3 nucleotides: TGTGCCAGCAGTAGACAGTTTTCTGGGGCCAACGTCCTGACTTTC.

At least ten counts were recorded for this clone. The chain has TRBV4-1 and TRBJ1-1; D may be TRBD1 (5 bases). The germline V and J ends were trimmed by 4 bases and 12 bases, with 12 bases remaining between them. This CDR3 region has 11 residues. CDR1 is MGHRA and CDR2 is YSYEKL in the germline V gene. CDR3 DNA: TGCGCCAGCAGCCTCGCCAGGGAAACTTTCTTT. Translating gives CASSLARETFF.

This clone was counted ten times or more. V gene TRBV14 combines with J gene TRBJ2-1; D call uncertain. This CDR3 comprises 16 residues. Germline lookup yields CDR1 SGHDN and CDR2 FVKESK. The ends were cut back, 2 bases at V and 4 bases at J, with 15 bases in the middle. CDR3 DNA sequence: TGTGCCAGCAGCCAATTAGCCCAGGTGGGTTACAATGAGCAGTTCTTC. Its protein is CASSQLAQVGYNEQFF. The variable domain in full, with the rest retrieved from reference TRBV14 and TRBJ2-1, is EAGVTQFPSHSVIEKGQTVTLRCDPISGHDNLYWYRRVMGKEIKFLLHFVKESKQDESGMPNNRFLAERTGGTYSTLKVQPAELEDSGVYFCASSQLAQVGYNEQFFGPGTRLTVL.

This clone was observed at least ten times. V and J are TRBV20-1 and TRBJ2-5, with 13 bases identical to TRBD2. Germline values: CDR1 DFQATT, CDR2 SNEGSKA (reference sequence). V lost 6 bases and J lost 5; bases outside the gene matches: 9. The CDR3 runs 15 residues. The CDR3 sequence: CSAPKGLAGRETQYF. CDR3 coding DNA: TGCAGTGCCCCGAAGGGACTAGCGGGGCGGGAGACCCAGTACTTC.